The following is a T cell receptor (beta chain) sequence with its context. V was cut by 3 bases and J by 6 bases, with 12 bases left in between. Germline V gene lookup returns CDR1 SGHTA and CDR2 FQGNSA. This CDR3 comprises 13 residues. Genomic DNA template from tumor biopsies or peripheral blood, roughly 616 ng to 6,004 ng input. This table comes from immunoSEQ multiplex PCR, and its TCRdb copy is limited to in-frame clones, with some not included. The sample has approximately 63,000 clones; approximately 74% are singletons. The data are from a study of T cells in tumors after PD-1 blockade. Across the study: Prior checkpoint blockade, systemic immunosuppressant use, or anti-cancer therapy within 4 weeks excluded patients.

This sample comprised PBMCs, obtained after anti-PD-1 treatment. This receptor was identified in a human donor with basal cell carcinoma. The rearrangement links TRBV7-2 to TRBJ2-7, with unresolved D. CDR3 protein: CASSFLILGEQYF. Written as DNA, the CDR3 is TGTGCCAGCAGCTTTTTGATTCTGGGCGAGCAGTACTTC.